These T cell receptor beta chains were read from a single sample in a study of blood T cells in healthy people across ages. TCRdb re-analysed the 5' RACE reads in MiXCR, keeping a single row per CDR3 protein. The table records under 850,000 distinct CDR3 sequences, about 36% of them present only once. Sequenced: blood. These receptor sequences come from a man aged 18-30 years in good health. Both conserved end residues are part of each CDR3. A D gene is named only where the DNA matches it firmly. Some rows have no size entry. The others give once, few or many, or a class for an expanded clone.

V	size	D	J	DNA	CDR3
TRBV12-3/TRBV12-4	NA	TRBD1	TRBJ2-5	TGTGCCAGCAGTTTAGGGGACAGTCGCCAAACGACCCAGTACTTC	CASSLGDSRQTTQYF
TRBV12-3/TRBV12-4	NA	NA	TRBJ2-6	TGTGCCAGCAGTTTAGTTCCTCGCGGGGCCAACGTCCTGACTTTC	CASSLVPRGANVLTF
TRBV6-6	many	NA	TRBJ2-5	TGTGCCAGCAGCAGGGATTGGGAGACCCAGTACTTC	CASSRDWETQYF
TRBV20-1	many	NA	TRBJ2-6	TGCAGTGCTAGAGATCGCACCTCCAACGTCCTGACTTTC	CSARDRTSNVLTF
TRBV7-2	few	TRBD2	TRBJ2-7	TGTGCCAGCAGCCGAACTAGCGGGGGTTCCTACAATGAGCAGTACTTC	CASSRTSGGSYNEQYF
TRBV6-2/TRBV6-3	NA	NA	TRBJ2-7	TGTGCCAGCAGTTTCTTACAGGGAGCCCTTCCCTACGAGCAGTACTTC	CASSFLQGALPYEQYF
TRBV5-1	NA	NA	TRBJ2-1	TGCGCCAGCAGCTTGTTTACGGGAAGGAGCTCCTACAATGAGCAGTTCTTC	CASSLFTGRSSYNEQFF
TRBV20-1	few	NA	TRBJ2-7	TGCAGTGCTAGACTGCCGGGACGCTTGTCCTACGAGCAGTACTTC	CSARLPGRLSYEQYF
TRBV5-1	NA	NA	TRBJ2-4	TGCGCCAGCAGCTTGGGGCCAATTGGGGCCAAAAACATTCAGTACTTC	CASSLGPIGAKNIQYF
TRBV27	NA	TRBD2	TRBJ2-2	TGTGCCAGCAGTTTCGGGGGGGCGAGAACCACCGGGGAGCTGTTTTTT	CASSFGGARTTGELFF
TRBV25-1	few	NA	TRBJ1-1	TGTGCCAGCAGTGCAACAGGGCGGGGGGCTTTCTTT	CASSATGRGAFF
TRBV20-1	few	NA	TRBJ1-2	TGCAGTGCCCGAGATCGGGGCCCCTATGGCTACACCTTC	CSARDRGPYGYTF
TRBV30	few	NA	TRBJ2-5	TGTGCCTGGGACTGGGACATTAAAGAGACCCAGTACTTC	CAWDWDIKETQYF
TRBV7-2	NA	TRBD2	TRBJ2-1	TGTGCCAGCAGCTTAAACGTACTAGCGGGGGGTAGGGAGACCCAGTTCTTC	CASSLNVLAGGRETQFF